These 11 T cell receptor beta chains came from one sample sequenced in a study of cytomegalovirus exposure and HLA in healthy donors. PCR employed 60 Vbeta and 13 Jbeta primers. Profiling relied on immunoSEQ multiplex PCR, and the TCRdb table lists in-frame clones only, not all of them. The sample includes about 150,000 clones, 74% of them seen just once. Sequencing was performed on PBMCs. These TCRs come from a man in his thirties or forties in good health and CMV-seronegative.

A remark on this clone: The same CDR3 is also encoded by other DNA sequences in this sample. The V and J genes are TRBV29-1 and TRBJ1-1; 7 bases map to TRBD1. The CDR3 length is 13 residues. Unmatched junction bases numbered 1, after V lost 2 bases and J lost 1 base. Germline-derived CDR1 and CDR2 are SQVTM and ANQGSEA. The CDR3 loop is CSVERGPNTEAFF. The CDR3 DNA follows: TGCAGCGTTGAAAGGGGGCCGAACACTGAAGCTTTCTTT.

This rearrangement joins TRBV11-2 to TRBJ1-2, with 9 bases identical to TRBD1. The germline V gene encodes CDR1 SGHAT and CDR2 FQNNGV. Trimming cost V 4 bases and J 2 bases; bases outside gene matches: 8. This CDR3 comprises 16 residues. The CDR3 is CASSSRTGEGNYGYTF. CDR3 bases: TGTGCCAGCAGCTCTAGGACAGGGGAGGGCAACTATGGCTACACCTTC.

The chain links TRBV25-1 to TRBJ2-5; D remains unclear. The CDR3 contains 14 residues. Trimming removed 0 bases from V and 5 bases from J, with 10 bases in between. Germline V gives CDR1 MGHDK, CDR2 SYGVNS. The DNA of the CDR3 is TGTGCCAGCAGTGAATACGGAGTCGTGGAGACCCAGTACTTC. Amino acids: CASSEYGVVETQYF.

V and J are TRBV4-3 and TRBJ2-1, with 8 bases aligning to TRBD1. Germline CDR1 is LGHNA and CDR2 is YSLEER. V shed 1 base, J shed 7 bases, and the junction held 6 bases outside the gene matches. There are 15 residues in the CDR3. The CDR3 reads CASSQVGTGWNEQFF. For the CDR3, the DNA is TGCGCCAGCAGCCAAGTTGGGACAGGTTGGAATGAGCAGTTCTTC.

This clone was picked up a small number of times. In the same sample, other DNA sequences code for this CDR3. The rearrangement joins TRBV7-2 to TRBJ2-7; D gene uncertain. V was pared by 3 bases and J by 0 bases, with 3 bases between. This CDR3 contains 12 residues. The germline V gene encodes CDR1 SGHTA and CDR2 FQGNSA. DNA of the CDR3: TGTGCCAGCAGCTTGAGCTCCTACGAGCAGTACTTC. Its translation: CASSLSSYEQYF. The entire variable domain, with the rest obtained from reference TRBV7-2 and TRBJ2-7, is as follows: GAGVSQSPSNKVTEKGKDVELRCDPISGHTALYWYRQSLGQGLEFLIYFQGNSAPDKSGLPSDRFSAERTGGSVSTLTIQRTQQEDSAVYLCASSLSSYEQYFGPGTRLTVT.

This rearrangement joins TRBV6-1 to TRBJ1-2; no clear D gene. The germline V gene encodes CDR1 MNHNS and CDR2 SASEGT. CDR3 length equals 14 residues. Trimming took off 6 bases at V and 5 bases at J, with 16 bases between the two ends. CDR3 residues: CASSHPPVLYGYTF. The CDR3 nucleotides are TGTGCCAGCAGCCACCCGCCGGTCCTTTATGGCTACACCTTC.

The CDR3 here is CASSFFGQYNEQFF. In nucleotides, the CDR3 is TGTGCCAGCAGCTTCTTTGGTCAGTACAATGAGCAGTTCTTC. This chain joins TRBV13 and TRBJ2-1; D gene ambiguous. V shed 3 bases and J shed 4 bases, with 10 bases lying between them. CDR1 and CDR2 (germline): PRHDT, FYEKMQ (reference sequence). This CDR3 has 14 residues.

The rearrangement joins TRBV7-2 to TRBJ2-2; 8 nucleotides match TRBD1. The germline V gene encodes CDR1 SGHTA and CDR2 FQGNSA. V shed 6 bases, J shed 4 bases, and the junction held 10 bases outside the gene matches. This CDR3 comprises 16 residues. The CDR3: CASRLGQGAGTGELFF. For the CDR3, the DNA is TGTGCCAGCAGGCTGGGCCAGGGGGCGGGCACCGGGGAGCTGTTTTTT.

The rearrangement joins TRBV6-5 to TRBJ2-1; 8 positions agree with TRBD2. The CDR3 sequence is 15 residues long. J lost 4 bases, V lost 5 bases, and 7 bases had no gene match. Germline CDR1 is MNHEY and CDR2 is SVGAGI. The CDR3 DNA follows: TGTGCCAGCAGTCAGGGACTAGGGGGATACAATGAGCAGTTCTTC. Translated: CASSQGLGGYNEQFF.

This clone was seen only once. The J gene is TRBJ2-3, the V gene TRBV7-9; 10 nucleotides line up with TRBD2. Per germline, CDR1 SEHNR and CDR2 FQNEAQ (reference sequence). The CDR3 length is 16 residues. With V trimmed by 7 bases and J by 6 bases, 13 bases remained unmatched. CDR3 sequence: CASTMTGLAPPDTQYF. The CDR3 region has the DNA TGTGCCAGCACCATGACGGGACTAGCGCCCCCCGATACGCAGTATTTT.

The table lists this clone with a few counts. The genes are TRBV28 and TRBJ1-6, with D possibly matching TRBD1 (6 bases). CDR1 is MDHEN and CDR2 is SYDVKM in the germline V gene. The CDR3 has 11 residues. Trimming stripped 9 bases from V and 14 bases from J, with 14 bases between. CDR3 residues: CASRGYDTLHF. CDR3 sequence (DNA): TGTGCCAGTAGGGGGTATGATACCCTCCACTTT.